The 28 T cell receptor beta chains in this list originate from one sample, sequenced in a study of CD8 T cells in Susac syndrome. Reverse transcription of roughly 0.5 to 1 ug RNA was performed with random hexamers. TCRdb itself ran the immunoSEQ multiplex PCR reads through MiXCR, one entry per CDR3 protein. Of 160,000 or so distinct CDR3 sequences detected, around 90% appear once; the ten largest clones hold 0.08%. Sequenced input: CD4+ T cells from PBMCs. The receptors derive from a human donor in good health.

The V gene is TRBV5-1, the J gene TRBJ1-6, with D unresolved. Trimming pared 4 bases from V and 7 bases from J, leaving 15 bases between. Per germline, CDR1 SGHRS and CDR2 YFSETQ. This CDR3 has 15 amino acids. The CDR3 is CASSLSTERNSPLHF. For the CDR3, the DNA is TGCGCCAGCAGCCTCTCGACGGAGCGGAATTCACCCCTCCACTTT.

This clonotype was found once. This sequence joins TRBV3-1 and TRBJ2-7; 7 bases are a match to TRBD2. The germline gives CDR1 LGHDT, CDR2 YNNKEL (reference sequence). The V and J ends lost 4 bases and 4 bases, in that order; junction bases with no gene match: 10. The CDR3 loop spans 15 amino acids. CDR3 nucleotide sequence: TGTGCCAGCAGCCCGACTGGCGGGAGATTTTACGAGCAGTACTTC. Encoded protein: CASSPTGGRFYEQYF.

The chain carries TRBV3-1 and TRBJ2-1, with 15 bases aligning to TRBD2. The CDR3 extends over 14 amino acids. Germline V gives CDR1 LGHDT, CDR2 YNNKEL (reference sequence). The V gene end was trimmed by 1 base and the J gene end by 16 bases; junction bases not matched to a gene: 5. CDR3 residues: CASSQAGLAGGPFF. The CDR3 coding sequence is TGTGCCAGCAGCCAAGCTGGACTAGCGGGAGGGCCCTTCTTC.

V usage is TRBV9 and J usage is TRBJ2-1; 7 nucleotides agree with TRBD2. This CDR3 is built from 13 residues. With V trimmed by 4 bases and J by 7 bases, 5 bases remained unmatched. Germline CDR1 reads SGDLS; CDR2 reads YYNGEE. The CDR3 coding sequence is TGTGCCAGCAGCCAGACTAGCCCGAATGAGCAGTTCTTC. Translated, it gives CASSQTSPNEQFF.

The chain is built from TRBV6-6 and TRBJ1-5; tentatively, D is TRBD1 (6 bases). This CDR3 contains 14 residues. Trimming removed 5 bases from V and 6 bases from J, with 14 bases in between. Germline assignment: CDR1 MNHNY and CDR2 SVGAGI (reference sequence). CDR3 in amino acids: CASSTGTRVQPQHF. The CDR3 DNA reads TGTGCCAGCAGTACCGGGACAAGGGTTCAGCCCCAGCATTTT.

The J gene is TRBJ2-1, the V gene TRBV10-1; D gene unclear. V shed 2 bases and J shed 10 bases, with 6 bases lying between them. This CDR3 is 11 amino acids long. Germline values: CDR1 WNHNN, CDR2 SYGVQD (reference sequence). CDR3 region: CASSENEEQFF. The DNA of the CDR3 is TGCGCCAGCAGTGAGAATGAGGAGCAGTTCTTC.

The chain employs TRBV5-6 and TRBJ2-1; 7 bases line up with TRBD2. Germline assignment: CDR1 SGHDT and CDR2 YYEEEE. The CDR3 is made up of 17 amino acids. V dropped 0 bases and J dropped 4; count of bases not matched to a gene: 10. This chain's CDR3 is CASSLVAGAPPYNEQFF. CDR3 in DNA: TGTGCCAGCAGCTTGGTCGCGGGAGCACCGCCGTACAATGAGCAGTTCTTC. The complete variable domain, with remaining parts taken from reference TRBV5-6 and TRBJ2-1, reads DAGVTQSPTHLIKTRGQQVTLRCSPKSGHDTVSWYQQALGQGPQFIFQYYEEEERQRGNFPDRFSGHQFPNYSSELNVNALLLGDSALYLCASSLVAGAPPYNEQFFGPGTRLTVL.

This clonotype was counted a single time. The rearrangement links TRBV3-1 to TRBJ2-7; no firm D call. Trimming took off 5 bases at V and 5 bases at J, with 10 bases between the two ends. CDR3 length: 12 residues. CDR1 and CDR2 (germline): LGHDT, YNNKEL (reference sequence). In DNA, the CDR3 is TGTGCCAGCAGCAAACGAAGGGACGAGCAGTACTTC. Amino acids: CASSKRRDEQYF.

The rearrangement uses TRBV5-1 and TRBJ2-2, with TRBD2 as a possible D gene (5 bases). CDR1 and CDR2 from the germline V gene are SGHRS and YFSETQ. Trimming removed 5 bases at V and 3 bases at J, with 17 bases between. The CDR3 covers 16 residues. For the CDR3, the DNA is TGCGCCAGCAGGGCGGTAAGCGGAGGCTACACCGGGGAGCTGTTTTTT. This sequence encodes CASRAVSGGYTGELFF.

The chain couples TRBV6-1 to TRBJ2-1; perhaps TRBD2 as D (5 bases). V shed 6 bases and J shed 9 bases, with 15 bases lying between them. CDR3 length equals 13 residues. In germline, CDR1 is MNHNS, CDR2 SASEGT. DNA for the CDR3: TGTGCCAGCAGGGGTACTAGGATGAGTGAGCAGTTCTTC. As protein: CASRGTRMSEQFF.

CDR3 loop: CASKSGQRSYEQYF. DNA of the CDR3: TGTGCCAGCAAATCGGGACAGAGATCCTACGAGCAGTACTTC. The chain joins TRBV6-2 or TRBV6-3 to TRBJ2-7, with 7 bases matching TRBD1. The CDR3 is 14 amino acids. The V gene's germline CDR1 is MNHEY and CDR2 SVGEGT. After removal of 7 bases from V and 1 base from J, the junction contained 7 bases not matched to a gene.

The CDR3 spells CASRAGPSGNTIYF. CDR3 coding DNA: TGTGCCAGCAGGGCGGGCCCCTCTGGAAACACCATATATTTT. The rearrangement joins TRBV5-4 to TRBJ1-3; D is unresolved. Per the germline V gene, CDR1 is SGHNT and CDR2 is YYREEE (reference sequence). This CDR3 contains 14 residues. V gave up 5 bases and J gave up 0 bases, with 9 bases separating them.

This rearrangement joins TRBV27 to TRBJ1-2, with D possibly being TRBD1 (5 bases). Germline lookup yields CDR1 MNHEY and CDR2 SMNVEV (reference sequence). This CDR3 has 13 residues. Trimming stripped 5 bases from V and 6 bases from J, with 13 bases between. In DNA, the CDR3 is TGTGCCAGCAGTCGTGGGGGGAGGGATGGCTACACCTTC. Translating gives CASSRGGRDGYTF.

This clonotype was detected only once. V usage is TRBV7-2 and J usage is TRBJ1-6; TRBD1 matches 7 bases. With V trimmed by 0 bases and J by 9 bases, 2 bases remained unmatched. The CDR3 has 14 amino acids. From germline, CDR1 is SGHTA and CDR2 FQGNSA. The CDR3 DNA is TGTGCCAGCAGCTTAGCAGGGGGCGGTTCACCCCTCCACTTT. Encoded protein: CASSLAGGGSPLHF.

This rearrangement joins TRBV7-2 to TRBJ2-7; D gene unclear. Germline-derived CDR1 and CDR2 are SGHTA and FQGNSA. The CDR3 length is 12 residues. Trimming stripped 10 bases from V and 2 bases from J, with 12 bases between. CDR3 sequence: CATGKGTYEQYF. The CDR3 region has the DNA TGTGCCACCGGCAAGGGCACCTACGAGCAGTACTTC.

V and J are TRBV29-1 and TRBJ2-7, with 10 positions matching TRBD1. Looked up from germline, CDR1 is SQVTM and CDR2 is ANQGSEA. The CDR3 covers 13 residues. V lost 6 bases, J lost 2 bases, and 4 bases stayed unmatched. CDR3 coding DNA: TGCAGCGTCGAGGGACAGGGGACCTACGAGCAGTACTTC. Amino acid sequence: CSVEGQGTYEQYF.

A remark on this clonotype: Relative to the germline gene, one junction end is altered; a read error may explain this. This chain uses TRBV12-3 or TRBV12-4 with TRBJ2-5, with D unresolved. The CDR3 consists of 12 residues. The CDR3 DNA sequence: TGTGCCAACAGTTTTAGTGGGGAGACCCAGTACTTC. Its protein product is CANSFSGETQYF.

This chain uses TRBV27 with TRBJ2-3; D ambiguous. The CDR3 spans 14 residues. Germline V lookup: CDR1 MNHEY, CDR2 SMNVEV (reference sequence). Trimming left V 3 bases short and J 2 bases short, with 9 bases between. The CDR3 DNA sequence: TGTGCCAGCAGTTTCGGGTGGGCCACAGATACGCAGTATTTT. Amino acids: CASSFGWATDTQYF.

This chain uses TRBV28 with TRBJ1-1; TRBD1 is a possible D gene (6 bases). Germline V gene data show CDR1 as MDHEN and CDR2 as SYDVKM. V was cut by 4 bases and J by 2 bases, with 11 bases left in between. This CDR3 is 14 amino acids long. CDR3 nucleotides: TGTGCCAGCAGTTACGCCAGGGGAAACACTGAAGCTTTCTTT. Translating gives CASSYARGNTEAFF.

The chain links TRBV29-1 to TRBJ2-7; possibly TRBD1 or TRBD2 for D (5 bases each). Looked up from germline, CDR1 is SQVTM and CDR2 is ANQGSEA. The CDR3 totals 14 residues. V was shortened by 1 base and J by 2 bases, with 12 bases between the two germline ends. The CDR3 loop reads CSVEGGPTPYEQYF. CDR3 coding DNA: TGCAGCGTTGAAGGGGGACCAACCCCCTACGAGCAGTACTTC.

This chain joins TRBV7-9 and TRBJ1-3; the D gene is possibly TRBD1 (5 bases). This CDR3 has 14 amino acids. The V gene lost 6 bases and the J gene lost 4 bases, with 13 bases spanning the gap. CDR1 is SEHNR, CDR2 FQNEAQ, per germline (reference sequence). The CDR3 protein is CASRTGTEGNTIYF. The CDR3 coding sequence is TGTGCCAGCAGGACCGGGACGGAGGGAAACACCATATATTTT.

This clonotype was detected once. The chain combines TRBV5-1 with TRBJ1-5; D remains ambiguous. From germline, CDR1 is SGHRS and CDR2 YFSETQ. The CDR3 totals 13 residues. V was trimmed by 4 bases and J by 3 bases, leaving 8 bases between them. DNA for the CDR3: TGCGCCAGCAGCGCGGCAGTCAATCAGCCCCAGCATTTT. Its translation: CASSAAVNQPQHF.

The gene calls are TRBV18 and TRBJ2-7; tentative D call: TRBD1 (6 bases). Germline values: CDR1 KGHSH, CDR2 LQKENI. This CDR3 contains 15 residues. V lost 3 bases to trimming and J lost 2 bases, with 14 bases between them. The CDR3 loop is CASSPYTGSPYEQYF. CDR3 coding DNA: TGTGCCAGCTCACCGTATACAGGGTCTCCCTACGAGCAGTACTTC.

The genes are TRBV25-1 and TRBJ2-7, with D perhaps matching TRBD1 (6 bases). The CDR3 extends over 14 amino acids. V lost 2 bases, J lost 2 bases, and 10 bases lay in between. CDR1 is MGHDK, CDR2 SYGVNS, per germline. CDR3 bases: TGTGCCAGCAGTGAAAGGTACAGGGCCTACGAGCAGTACTTC. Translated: CASSERYRAYEQYF.

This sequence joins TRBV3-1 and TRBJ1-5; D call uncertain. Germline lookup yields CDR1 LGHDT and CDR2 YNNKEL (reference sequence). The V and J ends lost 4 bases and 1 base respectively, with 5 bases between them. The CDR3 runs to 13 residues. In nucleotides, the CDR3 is TGTGCCAGCAGCCGGAACAGCAATCAGCCCCAGCATTTT. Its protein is CASSRNSNQPQHF.

DNA for the CDR3: TGTGCCAGCTTAGGACAGGGGGTTTCTTACTACAATGAGCAGTTCTTC. Protein product: CASLGQGVSYYNEQFF. The chain employs TRBV25-1 and TRBJ2-1; 10 positions agree with TRBD1. The CDR3 has 16 amino acids. Germline trimming cut 8 bases from V and 3 bases from J; bases unmatched to any gene: 10. Germline loops: CDR1 MGHDK, CDR2 SYGVNS.

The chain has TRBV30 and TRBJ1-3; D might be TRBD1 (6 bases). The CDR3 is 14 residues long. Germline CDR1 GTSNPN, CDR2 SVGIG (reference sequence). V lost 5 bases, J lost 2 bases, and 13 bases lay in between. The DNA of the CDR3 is TGTGCCTGGGCTACAGGGATGACTGGAAACACCATATATTTT. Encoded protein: CAWATGMTGNTIYF. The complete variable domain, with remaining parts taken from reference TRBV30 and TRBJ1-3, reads SQTIHQWPATLVQPVGSPLSLECTVEGTSNPNLYWYRQAAGRGLQLLFYSVGIGQISSEVPQNLSASRPQDRQFILSSKKLLLSDSGFYLCAWATGMTGNTIYFGEGSWLTVV.

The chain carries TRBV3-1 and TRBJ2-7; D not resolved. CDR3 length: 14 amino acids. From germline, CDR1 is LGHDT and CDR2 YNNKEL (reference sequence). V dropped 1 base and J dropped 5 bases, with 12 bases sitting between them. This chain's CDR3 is CASSQVSVSHEQYF. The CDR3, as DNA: TGTGCCAGCAGCCAAGTATCTGTGAGCCACGAGCAGTACTTC.